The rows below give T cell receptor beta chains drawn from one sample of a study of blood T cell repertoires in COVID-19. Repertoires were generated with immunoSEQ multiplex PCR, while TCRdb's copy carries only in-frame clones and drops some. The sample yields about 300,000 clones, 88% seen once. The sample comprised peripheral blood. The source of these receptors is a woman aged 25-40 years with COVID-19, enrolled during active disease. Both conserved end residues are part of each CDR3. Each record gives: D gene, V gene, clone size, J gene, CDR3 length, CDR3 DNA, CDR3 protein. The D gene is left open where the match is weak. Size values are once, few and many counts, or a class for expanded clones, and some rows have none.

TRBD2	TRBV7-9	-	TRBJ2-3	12	TGTGCCAGCAGCGGACTAGATGATACGCAGTATTTT	CASSGLDDTQYF
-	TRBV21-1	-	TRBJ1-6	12	TGTGCCAGCAGCCTTAGTCATCCCACCCTCCACTTT	CASSLSHPTLHF
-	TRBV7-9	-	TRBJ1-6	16	TGTGCCAGCAGCTTAGATTGGGGGCGGGTACCCTCACCCCTCCACTTT	CASSLDWGRVPSPLHF
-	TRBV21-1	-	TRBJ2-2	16	TGTGCCAGCAGCACCCTGGGGCAGGGGGGCACCGGGGAGCTGTTTTTT	CASSTLGQGGTGELFF
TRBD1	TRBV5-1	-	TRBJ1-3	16	TGCGCCAGCAGCGAGACAGGGCCGTTCTCTGGAAACACCATATATTTT	CASSETGPFSGNTIYF
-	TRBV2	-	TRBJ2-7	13	TGTGCCAGCACGGAGGGTTTGGGTCTCGAGCAGTACTTC	CASTEGLGLEQYF
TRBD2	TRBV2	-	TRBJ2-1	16	TGTGCCAGCAGGAAGACTAGCGGGGTCACTTACAATGAGCAGTTCTTC	CASRKTSGVTYNEQFF
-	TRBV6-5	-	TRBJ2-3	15	TGTGCCAGCAGTCCTGGGACTTCTGAAACAGATACGCAGTATTTT	CASSPGTSETDTQYF
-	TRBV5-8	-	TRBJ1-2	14	TGTGCCAGCAGCTTGCACTTGTTTAACTATGGCTACACCTTC	CASSLHLFNYGYTF
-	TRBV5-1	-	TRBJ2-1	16	TGCGCCAGCAGCTTGTTAAATCCGGGACTGTACAATGAGCAGTTCTTC	CASSLLNPGLYNEQFF
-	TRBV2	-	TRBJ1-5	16	TGTGCCAGCACCCCCTCCGTTCCAGGTAGCAATCAGCCCCAGCATTTT	CASTPSVPGSNQPQHF
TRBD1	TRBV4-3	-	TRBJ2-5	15	TGCGCCAGCAGCCAAGTACAGGGGGCAGGAGAGACCCAGTACTTC	CASSQVQGAGETQYF
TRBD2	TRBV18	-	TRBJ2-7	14	TGTGCCAGCTCACCGGGACTAGTTTCCTACGAGCAGTACTTC	CASSPGLVSYEQYF
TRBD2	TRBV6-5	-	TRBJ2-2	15	TGTGCCAGCAGTTCTGGGGGGGCGAACACCGGGGAGCTGTTTTTT	CASSSGGANTGELFF
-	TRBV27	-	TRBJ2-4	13	TGTGCCAGCAGTTTATTTCGGGGAAACATTCAGTACTTC	CASSLFRGNIQYF
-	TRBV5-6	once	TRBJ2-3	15	TGTGCCAGCAGCTGGAGCGGGACACGCCCCGATACGCAGTATTTT	CASSWSGTRPDTQYF
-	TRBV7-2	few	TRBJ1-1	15	TGTGCCAGCAGCTTAGGGTCGGCGAGCGTGTCTGAAGCTTTCTTT	CASSLGSASVSEAFF
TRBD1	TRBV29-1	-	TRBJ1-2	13	TGCAGCGTTGAAGCGAGGGGGCCAAGGGGCTACACCTTC	CSVEARGPRGYTF
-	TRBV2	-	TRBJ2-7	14	TGTGCCAGCAGTGGACGGGTCAGTCTCTACGAGCAGTACTTC	CASSGRVSLYEQYF
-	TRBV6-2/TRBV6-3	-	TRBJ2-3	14	TGTGCCAGCAGTAAACAGGGATCCACAGATACGCAGTATTTT	CASSKQGSTDTQYF
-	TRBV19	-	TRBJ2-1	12	TGTGCCAGTAGTATCGGCGGCAATGAGCAGTTCTTC	CASSIGGNEQFF
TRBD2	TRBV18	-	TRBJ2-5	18	TGTGCCAGCTCACCACCTAGCGGGAGTGGGTACGCGGGGAAGACCCAGTACTTC	CASSPPSGSGYAGKTQYF
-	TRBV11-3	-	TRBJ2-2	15	TGTGCCAGCAGCCCGGTCCCGGCGAACACCGGGGAGCTGTTTTTT	CASSPVPANTGELFF
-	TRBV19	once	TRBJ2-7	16	TGTGCCAGTAGTTTCACTCGGGCCCAGGGCGGTTCCGAGCAGTACTTC	CASSFTRAQGGSEQYF
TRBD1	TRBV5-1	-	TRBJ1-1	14	TGCGCCAGCAGCTTCAGGGGGCAGGACACTGAAGCTTTCTTT	CASSFRGQDTEAFF
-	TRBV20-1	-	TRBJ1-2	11	TGCAGTGCTCTGGACAGCTATGGCTACACCTTC	CSALDSYGYTF
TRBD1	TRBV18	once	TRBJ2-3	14	TGTGCCAGCTCACGGGACAGTAGCACAGATACGCAGTATTTT	CASSRDSSTDTQYF
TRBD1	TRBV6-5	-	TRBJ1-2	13	TGTGCCACCTGCAGGGGGCGCGACTATGGCTACACCTTC	CATCRGRDYGYTF
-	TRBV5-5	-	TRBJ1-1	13	TGTGCCAGTCGCAGCCGGGTGAACACTGAAGCTTTCTTT	CASRSRVNTEAFF
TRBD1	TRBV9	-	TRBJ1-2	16	TGTGCCAGCAGCTACGACCCCCTGACAGGGCTATATGGCTACACCTTC	CASSYDPLTGLYGYTF
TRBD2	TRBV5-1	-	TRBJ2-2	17	TGCGCCAGCAGCCCGGGACTAGCGGGGGGACGAACCGGGGAGCTGTTTTTT	CASSPGLAGGRTGELFF
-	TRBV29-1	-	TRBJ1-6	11	TGCAGCGTTGAAGATATGGGACACCTCCACTTT	CSVEDMGHLHF
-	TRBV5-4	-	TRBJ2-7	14	TGTGCCAGCAGCCCTGGGGGGGCAAATAACGAGCAGTACTTC	CASSPGGANNEQYF
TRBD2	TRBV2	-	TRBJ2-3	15	TGTGCCAGCAAGCGCGCCAGCGGGAACACAGATACGCAGTATTTT	CASKRASGNTDTQYF
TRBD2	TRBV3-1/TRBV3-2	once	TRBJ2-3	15	TGTGCCAGCAGCCGGACTAGTAAGGGGACAGATACGCAGTATTTT	CASSRTSKGTDTQYF
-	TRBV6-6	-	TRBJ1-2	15	TGTGCCAGCACCACCCCAGTGGATAGAGGCCGTGGCTACACCTTC	CASTTPVDRGRGYTF
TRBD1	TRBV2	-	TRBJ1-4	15	TGTGCCAGCAGTATTACAGGGGGCGCCCGGGAAAAACTGTTTTTT	CASSITGGAREKLFF
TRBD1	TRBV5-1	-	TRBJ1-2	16	TGCGCCAGCAGCTTGGCCGGGACAGAGGGGCTACATGGCTACACCTTC	CASSLAGTEGLHGYTF
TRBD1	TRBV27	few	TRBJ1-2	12	TGTGCCAGCAGTAGACAGGGATATGGCTACACCTTC	CASSRQGYGYTF
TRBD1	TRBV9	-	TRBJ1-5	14	TGTGCCAGCAGCCAAGGGACAGCAAATCAGCCCCAGCATTTT	CASSQGTANQPQHF